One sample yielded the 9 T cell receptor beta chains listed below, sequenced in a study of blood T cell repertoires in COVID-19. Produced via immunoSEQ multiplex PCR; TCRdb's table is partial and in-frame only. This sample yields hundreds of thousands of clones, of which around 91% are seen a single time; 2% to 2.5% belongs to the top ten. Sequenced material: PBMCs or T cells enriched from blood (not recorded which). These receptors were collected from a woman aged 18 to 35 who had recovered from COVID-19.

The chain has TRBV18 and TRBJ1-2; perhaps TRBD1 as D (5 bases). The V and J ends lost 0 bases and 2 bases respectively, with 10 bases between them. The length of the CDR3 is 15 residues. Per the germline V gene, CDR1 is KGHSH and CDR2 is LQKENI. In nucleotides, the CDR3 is TGTGCCAGCTCACCACCAGGGGAACAGAACTATGGCTACACCTTC. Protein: CASSPPGEQNYGYTF.

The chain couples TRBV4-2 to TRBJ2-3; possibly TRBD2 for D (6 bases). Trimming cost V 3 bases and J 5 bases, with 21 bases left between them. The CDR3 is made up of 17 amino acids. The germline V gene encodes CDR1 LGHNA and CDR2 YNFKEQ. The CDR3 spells CASSQSTPGLIIDTQYF. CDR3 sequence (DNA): TGTGCCAGCAGCCAGTCAACCCCGGGACTTATAATAGATACGCAGTATTTT.

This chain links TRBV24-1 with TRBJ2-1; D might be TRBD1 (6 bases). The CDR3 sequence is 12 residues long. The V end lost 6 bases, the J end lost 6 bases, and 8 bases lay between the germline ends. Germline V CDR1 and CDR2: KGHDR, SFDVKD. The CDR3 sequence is CATSWGPNEQFF. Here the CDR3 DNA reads TGTGCCACCAGTTGGGGGCCCAATGAGCAGTTCTTC.

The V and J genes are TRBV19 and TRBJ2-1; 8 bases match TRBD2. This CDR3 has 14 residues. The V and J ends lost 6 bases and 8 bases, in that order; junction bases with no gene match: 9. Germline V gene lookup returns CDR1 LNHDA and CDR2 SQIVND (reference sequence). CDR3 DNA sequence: TGTGCCAGTAGGGACGGGGGGGCGCTGGATGAGCAGTTCTTC. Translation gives CASRDGGALDEQFF.

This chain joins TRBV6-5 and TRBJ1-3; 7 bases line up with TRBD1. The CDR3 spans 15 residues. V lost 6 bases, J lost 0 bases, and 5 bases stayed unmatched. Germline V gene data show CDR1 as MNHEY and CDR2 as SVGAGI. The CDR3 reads CASSQGQHSGNTIYF. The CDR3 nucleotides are TGTGCCAGCAGCCAGGGACAGCACTCTGGAAACACCATATATTTT.

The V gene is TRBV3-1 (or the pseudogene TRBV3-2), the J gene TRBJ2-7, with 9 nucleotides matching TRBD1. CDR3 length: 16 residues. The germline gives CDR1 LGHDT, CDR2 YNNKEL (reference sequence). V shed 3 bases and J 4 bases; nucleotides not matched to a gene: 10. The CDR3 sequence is CASSHLTGTGRYEQYF. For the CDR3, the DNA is TGTGCCAGCAGCCATTTGACCGGGACAGGGAGATACGAGCAGTACTTC.

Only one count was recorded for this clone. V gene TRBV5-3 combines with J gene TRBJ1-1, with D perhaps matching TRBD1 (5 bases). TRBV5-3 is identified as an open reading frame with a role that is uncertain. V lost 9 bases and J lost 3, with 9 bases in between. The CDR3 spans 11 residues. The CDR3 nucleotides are TGTGCCACCGCGGGGGACACTGAAGCTTTCTTT. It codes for CATAGDTEAFF.

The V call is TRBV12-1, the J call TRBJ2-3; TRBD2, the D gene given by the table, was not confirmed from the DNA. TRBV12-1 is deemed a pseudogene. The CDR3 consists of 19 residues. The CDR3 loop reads CASSFVCCGGAGGTDTQYF. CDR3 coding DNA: TGTGCCAGCAGCTTTGTTTGCTGTGGGGGGGCCGGTGGCACAGATACGCAGTATTTT.

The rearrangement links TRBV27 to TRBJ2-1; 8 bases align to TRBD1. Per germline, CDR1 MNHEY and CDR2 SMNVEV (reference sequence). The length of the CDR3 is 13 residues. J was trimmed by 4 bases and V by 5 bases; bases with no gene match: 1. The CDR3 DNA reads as TGTGCCAGCAGTGGGGACAGGTACAATGAGCAGTTCTTC. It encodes CASSGDRYNEQFF.